These T cell receptor beta chains were read from a single sample in a study of cytomegalovirus exposure and HLA in healthy donors. Only in-frame clones appear in the TCRdb table, and some are missing; sequencing was by immunoSEQ multiplex PCR. The data contain roughly 150,000 clones, 70% of them singletons. The specimen was PBMCs. These receptors were collected from a man younger than 35 in good health and CMV-seropositive. Each CDR3 is given without its conserved first and last residue. The order of the fields is V gene, J gene, clone size, D gene, CDR3 protein. D genes are given only for firm matches. Clone size is stated in some rows and not others, as once, few, many or a class when expanded.

>TRBV5-5|TRBJ2-5|-|-
ASSWGGGSGETQY
>TRBV14|TRBJ1-4|few|TRBD1
ASSPSPWTGRNEKLF
>TRBV11-2|TRBJ1-2|-|TRBD1
ASSFDTGAGYGYT
>TRBV29-1|TRBJ1-1|-|-
SGGQPNTEAF
>TRBV7-2|TRBJ2-5|-|-
ASSPGLQTQY
>TRBV9|TRBJ1-3|-|-
ASSVDQGSSGNTIY
>TRBV30|TRBJ1-1|few|-
AWSVRRPSDGEAF
>TRBV6-5|TRBJ1-4|-|-
ASSFQGQPREKLF
>TRBV28|TRBJ2-2|-|TRBD2
ASLLAAPSTGELF
>TRBV13|TRBJ2-1|-|-
ASSLSPRGGQF
>TRBV27|TRBJ1-1|few|-
ASSFQRGHGVTEAF
>TRBV7-9|TRBJ1-2|few|TRBD1
ASSLPGQGADMGGYT
>TRBV5-1|TRBJ2-3|once|-
ASSLAAGIRADTQY
>TRBV2|TRBJ2-5|few|-
ASSRQVIKETQY
>TRBV2|TRBJ2-3|-|-
ASSEMEATQY
>TRBV4-1|TRBJ2-2|-|TRBD1
ASSPGTGGTGELF
>TRBV6-1|TRBJ1-5|-|-
ASSLTWAEYQPQH
>TRBV4-1|TRBJ1-2|-|-
ASSTEGKTNYGYT
>TRBV11-2|TRBJ1-1|-|-
ASSFYLDSENTEAF
>TRBV5-1|TRBJ2-2|-|-
ASSLAQTNTGELF
>TRBV4-1|TRBJ1-1|-|-
ASSQRGLSAEAF
>TRBV15|TRBJ1-3|-|TRBD1
ATSRDLGGHSGNTIY
>TRBV2|TRBJ1-4|-|TRBD1
ASSERWTGSEKLF
>TRBV4-1|TRBJ1-6|-|-
ASSQVYLNSPLH
>TRBV7-2|TRBJ2-5|-|TRBD2
ASSQRGGGQETQY
>TRBV5-1|TRBJ1-1|-|TRBD1
ASSADGTAEAF
>TRBV7-9|TRBJ1-2|-|TRBD1
ASSLYLGTGEFANYGYT
>TRBV7-7|TRBJ2-5|-|TRBD1
ASSSGQGSQETQY
>TRBV5-4|TRBJ1-3|-|TRBD1
ASSSDRASGNTIY
>TRBV7-9|TRBJ2-3|-|-
ASRRAGATDTQY
>TRBV7-7|TRBJ2-5|-|TRBD1
ASSLRLTGGPETQY
>TRBV27|TRBJ1-2|-|-
ASSLTGLGTRGGYT
>TRBV13|TRBJ2-1|once|-
ASSTPGQSSYNEQF
>TRBV6-5|TRBJ1-2|-|-
ASSYSRAGLYGYT